This record covers a single T cell receptor beta chain. Its antigen is as yet unknown. Data came from immunoSEQ multiplex PCR; TCRdb stores just in-frame clones and leaves some out. The sample lists about 2.1 million clones; about 93% were seen once. Germline V lookup: CDR1 LNHDA, CDR2 SQIVND (reference sequence). Trimming removed 8 bases at V and 1 base at J, with 12 bases between. CDR3 length: 14 residues. The record originates from a study of shared clonotypes between healthy human individuals. Findings and caveats of the study: In having few donors, the study represented limited genetic and exposure-history diversity. Expectations were that clonotype sharing among donors would be affected by sequencing depth.

Naive CD8 cells lacked CD45RO, underwent positive selection for CCR7 and left out terminally differentiated effector memory CD45RA+ cells. Sequenced sample: naive CD8+ T cells from PBMCs. V gene TRBV19 combines with J gene TRBJ1-5; TRBD1 might be the D (6 bases). The receptor's source is a young man in good health. Some clones in this sample may be carry-over from other donors' samples. The CDR3 bases are TGTGCCAGTGGCTGGGGGCCAAGCAATCAGCCCCAGCATTTT. Amino acids: CASGWGPSNQPQHF.